The rows below give T cell receptor beta chains drawn from one sample of a study of T cells in Graves' hyperthyroidism and ophthalmopathy. TCRdb re-called the multiplex PCR reads through MiXCR, storing one row per CDR3 protein. The sample includes about 560,000 distinct CDR3 sequences, around 15% of them seen just once. The sample comprised blood. These receptors were taken from a woman in her thirties or forties with Graves' hyperthyroidism. Each CDR3 is given with its conserved first and last residue. The D gene is left open where the match is weak. Not all rows give a size; the values are once, few, many and, for expanded clones, a class.

cdr3_nt cdr3_aa clone_size j_call d_call v_call
TGTGCCACCAGTGATTCGGTGAATTCCTACGAGCAGTACTTC CATSDSVNSYEQYF few TRBJ2-7 NA TRBV24-1
TGTGCCTGGAGTGTACGAGGAAGATTGAACACTGAAGCTTTCTTT CAWSVRGRLNTEAFF NA TRBJ1-1 NA TRBV30
TGTGCCAGCAGTCGGACGGGCCTGAGAAACGAGCAGTACTTC CASSRTGLRNEQYF NA TRBJ2-7 NA TRBV7-6
TGTGCCAGCAGTGAAGGCCCTGGACCCTACGAGCAGTACTTC CASSEGPGPYEQYF many TRBJ2-7 NA TRBV6-1
TGCGCCAGCAGCCAACAATTGGACTGGGAAGCTTTCTTT CASSQQLDWEAFF NA TRBJ1-1 NA TRBV4-1
TGTGCCAGCAGCCTTCGGGGGGCGAGCACTGAAGCTTTCTTT CASSLRGASTEAFF many TRBJ1-1 NA TRBV3-1
TGTGCCACCAGCAGAGAGCAACAGGGGAACAATGAGCAGTTCTTC CATSREQQGNNEQFF many TRBJ2-1 TRBD1 TRBV15
TGTGCCAGCAGTTACTTGGCGGGAGGGCCAACCTACAATGAGCAGTTCTTC CASSYLAGGPTYNEQFF NA TRBJ2-1 TRBD2 TRBV6-5
TGTGCCAGCAGTTTAATCCCCGAAGAGACCCAGTACTTC CASSLIPEETQYF many TRBJ2-5 NA TRBV27
TGTGCCAGCAGTTTAGGACAGGGAGGTGGCTACACCTTC CASSLGQGGGYTF many TRBJ1-2 TRBD1 TRBV28
TGTGCCAGCTCACAAAGGGGGCTGCCCTACGAGCAGTACTTC CASSQRGLPYEQYF NA TRBJ2-7 TRBD1 TRBV2
TGTGCCAGCCACAGGACTAGCGGACTCACAGATACGCAGTATTTT CASHRTSGLTDTQYF many TRBJ2-3 TRBD2 TRBV2
TGCAGTGCTAATTTTCAGGAAACACAAGAGACCCAGTACTTC CSANFQETQETQYF many TRBJ2-5 NA TRBV20-1
TGTGCCAGCAGCCAATTCCGGCGAGAAAAACTGTTTTTT CASSQFRREKLFF few TRBJ1-4 NA TRBV14
TGTGCTAGTGGTTTGCCAACTGGCGGGAGTGGCGGGGAGCTGTTTTTT CASGLPTGGSGGELFF NA TRBJ2-2 TRBD2 TRBV12-5
TGTGCCTGGAAGTCCCCTCCGAATAATTCACCCCTCCACTTT CAWKSPPNNSPLHF many TRBJ1-6 NA TRBV30
TGTGCCAGCAGCCAAGACCTGACACCTCTAGCGGGAGAAAAGCAGTACTTC CASSQDLTPLAGEKQYF NA TRBJ2-7 TRBD2 TRBV14
TGCAGTGCTAGAGCTGGGGGAATTGGGGGAGTAGGTAAAAACATTCAGTACTTC CSARAGGIGGVGKNIQYF NA TRBJ2-4 NA TRBV20-1
TGTGCCAGCAGTGAAGCTCCGACAGCCACTAACTATGGCTACACCTTC CASSEAPTATNYGYTF NA TRBJ1-2 NA TRBV6-1
TGTGCCAGCAGGAATGCCGGGACAGGGCTATTTCCCTCTGGAAACACCATATATTTT CASRNAGTGLFPSGNTIYF NA TRBJ1-3 TRBD1 TRBV12-3/TRBV12-4
TGTGCCAGCAGCCAACCCAGTCGGGCAGGGGACTACGAGCAGTACTTC CASSQPSRAGDYEQYF many TRBJ2-7 NA TRBV7-9
TGTGCCAGCAGCTTCGGACAGTCACAACATAGCACAGATACGCAGTATTTT CASSFGQSQHSTDTQYF many TRBJ2-3 NA TRBV7-2
TGTGCCAGCAGTGAAGTGGGACTAGCGGGACAAGAGACCCAGTACTTC CASSEVGLAGQETQYF many TRBJ2-5 TRBD2 TRBV2
TGTGCCAGCAGTTTAGCGAGAGGGGGCTACTCCTACGAGCAGTACTTC CASSLARGGYSYEQYF many TRBJ2-7 TRBD1 TRBV28
TGTGCCAGCAGCCCTAGCACAGCGGGTGAGCAGTTCTTC CASSPSTAGEQFF many TRBJ2-1 NA TRBV3-1
TGTGCCAGCAGCCAGGGGGAGACCTACAATGAGCAGTTCTTC CASSQGETYNEQFF many TRBJ2-1 TRBD1 TRBV7-3
TGTGCCAGCAGTGAAATAGGGCACTCTGGGGCCAACGTCCTGACTTTC CASSEIGHSGANVLTF NA TRBJ2-6 NA TRBV6-1
TGTGCCACCAGTGATGTAGGGGGGGGCTCCTACAATGAGCAGTTCTTC CATSDVGGGSYNEQFF many TRBJ2-1 NA TRBV24-1
TGCGCCAGCAGCTTATATCCAGGATCGGTAGCAGATACGCAGTATTTT CASSLYPGSVADTQYF many TRBJ2-3 NA TRBV5-1
TGTGCCAGCAGTTACGACAGGAGAAACTATGGCTACACCTTC CASSYDRRNYGYTF NA TRBJ1-2 NA TRBV6-6
TGTGCCTGGCATACGTTTAAGGGCAACACCGGGGAGCTGTTTTTT CAWHTFKGNTGELFF few TRBJ2-2 NA TRBV30
TGTGCCAGCAGGGAAGGACAGAACACTGAAGCTTTCTTT CASREGQNTEAFF NA TRBJ1-1 NA TRBV6-1
TGCGCCAGCAGCTTGGAAACTAGCGGGATCACAGATACGCAGTATTTT CASSLETSGITDTQYF many TRBJ2-3 TRBD2 TRBV5-1
TGTGCCAGCAGCTTTAAGCTTGGAGTAGTCGCGACCGAGGAGCTGTTTTTT CASSFKLGVVATEELFF NA TRBJ2-2 NA TRBV7-3
TGCGCCAGCAGCCCACAGGGGGGCAATGAGCAGTTCTTC CASSPQGGNEQFF many TRBJ2-1 TRBD1 TRBV5-1
TGTGCCAGCAGCCATGACACTCGTGAAGCTTTCTTT CASSHDTREAFF NA TRBJ1-1 NA TRBV7-9
TGTGCCAGCAGCCAAGGGACCTTTGGGGAACGCTATGGCTACACCTTC CASSQGTFGERYGYTF few TRBJ1-2 NA TRBV3-1
TGCGCCAGCAGCCCAGGGATGGAGAACACTGAAGCTTTCTTT CASSPGMENTEAFF many TRBJ1-1 NA TRBV5-1
TGTGCCAGTGGCAGGAGCGGCGGCTACACCTTC CASGRSGGYTF NA TRBJ1-2 NA TRBV9
TGTGCCAGCAGCGTGGACATCGGGGCAACTAATGAAAAACTGTTTTTT CASSVDIGATNEKLFF many TRBJ1-4 NA TRBV5-4
TGCGCCAGCAGCCCTGACAGTCCCTCGAATGGCTACTACGAGCAGTACTTC CASSPDSPSNGYYEQYF NA TRBJ2-7 NA TRBV5-1